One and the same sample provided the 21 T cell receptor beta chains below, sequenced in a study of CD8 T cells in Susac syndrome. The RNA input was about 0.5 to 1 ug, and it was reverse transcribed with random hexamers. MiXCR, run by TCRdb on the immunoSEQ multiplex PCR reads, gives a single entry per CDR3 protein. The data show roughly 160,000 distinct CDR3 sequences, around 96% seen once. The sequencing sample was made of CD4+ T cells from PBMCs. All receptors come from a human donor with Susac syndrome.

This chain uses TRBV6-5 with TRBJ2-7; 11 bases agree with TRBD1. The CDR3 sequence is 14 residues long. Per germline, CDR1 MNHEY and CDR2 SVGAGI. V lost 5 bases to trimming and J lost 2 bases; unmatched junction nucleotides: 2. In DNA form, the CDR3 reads TGTGCCAGCAGTCGGGGACAGGGGGCCTACGAGCAGTACGTC. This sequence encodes CASSRGQGAYEQYV.

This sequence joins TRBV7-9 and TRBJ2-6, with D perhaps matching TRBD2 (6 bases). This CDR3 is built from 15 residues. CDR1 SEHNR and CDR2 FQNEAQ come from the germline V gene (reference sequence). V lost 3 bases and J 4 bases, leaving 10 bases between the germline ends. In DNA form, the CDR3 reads TGTGCCAGCAGCTTTGCGGGGCCAGGGGCCAACGTCCTGACTTTC. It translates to CASSFAGPGANVLTF.

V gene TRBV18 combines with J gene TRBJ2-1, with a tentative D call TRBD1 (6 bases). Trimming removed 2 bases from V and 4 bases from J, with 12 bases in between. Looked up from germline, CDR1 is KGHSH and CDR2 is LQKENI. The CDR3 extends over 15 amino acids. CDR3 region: CASSPDQGRYNEQFF. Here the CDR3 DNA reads TGTGCCAGCTCACCAGATCAGGGGCGATACAATGAGCAGTTCTTC.

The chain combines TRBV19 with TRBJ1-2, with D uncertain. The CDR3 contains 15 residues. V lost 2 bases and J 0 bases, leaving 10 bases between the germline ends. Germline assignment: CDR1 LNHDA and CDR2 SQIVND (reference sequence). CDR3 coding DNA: TGTGCCAGTAGTATATGGAGCGCTACTAACTATGGCTACACCTTC. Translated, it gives CASSIWSATNYGYTF. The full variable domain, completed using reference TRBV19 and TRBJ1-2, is DGGITQSPKYLFRKEGQNVTLSCEQNLNHDAMYWYRQDPGQGLRLIYYSQIVNDFQKGDIAEGYSVSREKKESFPLTVTSAQKNPTAFYLCASSIWSATNYGYTFGSGTRLTVV.

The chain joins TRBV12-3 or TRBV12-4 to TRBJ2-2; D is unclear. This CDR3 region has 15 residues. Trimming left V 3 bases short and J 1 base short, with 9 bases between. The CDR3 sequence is CASSFKVGNTGELFF. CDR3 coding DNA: TGTGCCAGCAGTTTTAAAGTCGGGAACACCGGGGAGCTGTTTTTT.

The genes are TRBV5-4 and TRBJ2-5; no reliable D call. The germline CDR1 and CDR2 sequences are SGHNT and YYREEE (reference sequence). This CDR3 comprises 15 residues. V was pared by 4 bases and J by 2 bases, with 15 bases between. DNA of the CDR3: TGTGCCAGCAGCGCGTCGGCGGCGGCTCAAGAGACCCAGTACTTC. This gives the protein CASSASAAAQETQYF.

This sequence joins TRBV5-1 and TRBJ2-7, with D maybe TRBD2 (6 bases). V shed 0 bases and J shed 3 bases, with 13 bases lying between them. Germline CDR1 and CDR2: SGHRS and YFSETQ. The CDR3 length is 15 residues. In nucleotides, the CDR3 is TGCGCCAGCAGCTTGGCCCATGGGGAGGTCTACGAGCAGTACTTC. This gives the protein CASSLAHGEVYEQYF.

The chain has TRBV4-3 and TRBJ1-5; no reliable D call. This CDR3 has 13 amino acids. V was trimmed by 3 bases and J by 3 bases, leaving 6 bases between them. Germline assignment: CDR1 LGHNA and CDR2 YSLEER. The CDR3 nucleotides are TGCGCCAGCAGCCAGACGGCCAATCAGCCCCAGCATTTT. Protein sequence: CASSQTANQPQHF.

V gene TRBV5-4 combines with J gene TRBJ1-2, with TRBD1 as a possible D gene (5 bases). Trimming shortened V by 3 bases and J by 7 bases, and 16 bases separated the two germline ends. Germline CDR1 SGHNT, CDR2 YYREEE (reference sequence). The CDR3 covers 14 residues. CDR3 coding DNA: TGTGCCAGCAGCTCGTCAGGGAAATGGGGTGGCTACACCTTC. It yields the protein CASSSSGKWGGYTF.

CDR3 in DNA: TGTGCCAGCTCACCGGACAGCTTCTCGCGGGAGACCCAGTACTTC. Its protein is CASSPDSFSRETQYF. The V and J genes are TRBV18 and TRBJ2-5; possibly TRBD1 for D (6 bases). The length of the CDR3 is 15 residues. The germline V gene encodes CDR1 KGHSH and CDR2 LQKENI. The V end was cut by 3 bases, the J end by 5 bases, with 16 bases between. The full variable domain, rest sourced from reference TRBV18 and TRBJ2-5, is NAGVMQNPRHLVRRRGQEARLRCSPMKGHSHVYWYRQLPEEGLKFMVYLQKENIIDESGMPKERFSAEFPKEGPSILRIQQVVRGDSAAYFCASSPDSFSRETQYFGPGTRLLVL.

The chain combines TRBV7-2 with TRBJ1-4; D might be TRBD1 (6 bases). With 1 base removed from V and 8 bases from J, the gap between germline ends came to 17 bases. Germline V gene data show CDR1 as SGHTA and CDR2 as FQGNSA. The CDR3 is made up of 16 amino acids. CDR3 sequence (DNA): TGTGCCAGCAGCTTAGAGGCAATGGGGGCTGGGGAAAAACTGTTTTTT. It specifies CASSLEAMGAGEKLFF.

The CDR3 is CASSSRGVDNEQFF. CDR3 DNA: TGCGCCAGCAGCTCCCGCGGGGTTGACAATGAGCAGTTCTTC. V is TRBV5-1 and J is TRBJ2-1; the D gene is possibly TRBD2 (6 bases). The CDR3 sequence is 14 residues long. The V end was cut by 3 bases, the J end by 5 bases, with 12 bases between. Germline values: CDR1 SGHRS, CDR2 YFSETQ.

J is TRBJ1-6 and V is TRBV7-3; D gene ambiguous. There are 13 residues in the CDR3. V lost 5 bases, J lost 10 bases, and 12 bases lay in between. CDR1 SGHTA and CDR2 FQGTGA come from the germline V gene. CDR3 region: CASSVSYRSPLHF. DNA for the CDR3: TGTGCCAGCAGCGTTAGCTATAGGTCACCCCTCCACTTT.

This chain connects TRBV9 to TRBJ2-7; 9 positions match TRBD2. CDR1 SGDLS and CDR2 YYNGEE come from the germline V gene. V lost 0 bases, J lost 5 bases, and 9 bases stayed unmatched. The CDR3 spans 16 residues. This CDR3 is CASSVGPGLAGHEQYF. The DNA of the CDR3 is TGTGCCAGCAGCGTAGGCCCGGGGCTAGCGGGACACGAGCAGTACTTC.

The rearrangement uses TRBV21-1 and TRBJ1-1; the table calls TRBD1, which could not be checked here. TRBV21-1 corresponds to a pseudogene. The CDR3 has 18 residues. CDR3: CASSKERQGATLNTEAFF. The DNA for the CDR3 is TGTGCCAGCAGCAAGGAGAGACAGGGTGCCACGCTGAACACTGAAGCTTTCTTT.

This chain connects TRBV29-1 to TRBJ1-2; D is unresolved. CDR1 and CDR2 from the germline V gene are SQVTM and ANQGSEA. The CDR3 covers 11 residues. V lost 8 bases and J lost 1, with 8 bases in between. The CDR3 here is CSLQSNYGYTF. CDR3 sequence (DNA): TGCAGCCTACAGAGTAACTATGGCTACACCTTC. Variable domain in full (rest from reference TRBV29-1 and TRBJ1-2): SAVISQKPSRDICQRGTSLTIQCQVDSQVTMMFWYRQQPGQSLTLIATANQGSEATYESGFVIDKFPISRPNLTFSTLTVSNMSPEDSSIYLCSLQSNYGYTFGSGTRLTVV.

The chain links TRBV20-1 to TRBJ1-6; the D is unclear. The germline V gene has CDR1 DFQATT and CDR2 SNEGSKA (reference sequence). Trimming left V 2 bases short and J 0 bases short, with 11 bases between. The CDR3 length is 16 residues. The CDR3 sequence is CSARLSGSSYNSPLHF. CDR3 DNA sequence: TGCAGTGCTAGATTATCAGGCAGCTCCTATAATTCACCCCTCCACTTT.

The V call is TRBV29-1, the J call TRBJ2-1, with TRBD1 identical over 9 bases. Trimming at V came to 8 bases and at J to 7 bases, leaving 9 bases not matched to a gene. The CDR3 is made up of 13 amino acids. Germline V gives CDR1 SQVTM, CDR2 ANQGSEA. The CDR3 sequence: CSFTGGGTNEQFF. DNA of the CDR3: TGCAGCTTTACAGGGGGCGGGACTAATGAGCAGTTCTTC.

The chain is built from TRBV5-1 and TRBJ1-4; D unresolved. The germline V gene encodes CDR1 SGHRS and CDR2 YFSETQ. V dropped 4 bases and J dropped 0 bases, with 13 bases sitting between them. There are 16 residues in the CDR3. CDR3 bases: TGCGCCAGCAGCCCTCTCGGTACAGCAACTAATGAAAAACTGTTTTTT. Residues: CASSPLGTATNEKLFF.

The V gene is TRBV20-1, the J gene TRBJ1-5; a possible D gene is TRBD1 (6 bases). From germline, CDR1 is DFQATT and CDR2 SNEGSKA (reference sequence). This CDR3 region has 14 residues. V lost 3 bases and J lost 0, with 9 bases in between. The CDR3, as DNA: TGCAGTGCTAGGGACAGTTATAGCAATCAGCCCCAGCATTTT. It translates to CSARDSYSNQPQHF.

This CDR3 reads CASSFGVAENTGELFF. CDR3 nucleotide sequence: TGTGCCAGCAGTTTCGGGGTAGCGGAGAACACCGGGGAGCTGTTTTTT. This chain links TRBV12-3 or TRBV12-4 with TRBJ2-2; the D gene is possibly TRBD2 (6 bases). The CDR3 is 16 amino acids. Between the trimmed V and J ends, which lost 3 bases and 1 base, there was a span of 12 bases.